This T cell receptor (beta chain) was recovered during a study of blood T cell repertoires in COVID-19. Measured with immunoSEQ multiplex PCR; TCRdb has only the in-frame clones, and not every one. The data contain over 120,000 clones, 80% to 90% of them singletons. CDR3 length: 14 amino acids. Germline V gene lookup returns CDR1 SGHTA and CDR2 FQGTGA. The ends were cut back, 1 base at V and 7 bases at J, with 10 bases in the middle. The sequencing sample was made of PBMCs or T cells enriched from blood (not recorded which). The TCR originated in a man in his 60s who had recovered from COVID-19. The chain recombines TRBV7-3 with TRBJ2-2, with D perhaps TRBD2 (6 bases). CDR3 loop: CASSLIREHGELFF. Written as DNA, the CDR3 is TGTGCCAGCAGCTTAATCCGGGAGCACGGGGAGCTGTTTTTT.